Reported below is one TCR beta chain. This clonotype was picked up one time. The clone's antigen remains unknown. No clone much larger than this one lies a single base away; base qualities are absent. One read alone lends weak support. This entry is derived from a study of CD8 T cells in ankylosing spondylitis (dated by TCRdb to the late 2010s). About the full investigation: To find TCR variants linked to disease, the study profiled T cell receptor beta repertoires in ankylosing spondylitis patients and healthy donors. The whole study cohort included under 140 healthy donors and 25 or so ankylosing spondylitis patients. Peripheral blood was sampled, and synovial fluid was also collected from ankylosing spondylitis patients.

On the study overall, not on this receptor specifically: The disease-linked clones were reported as significantly enriched in matched synovial fluid samples from ankylosing spondylitis patients. A CD8+ phenotype was shown by the disease-linked clones, which were found at relatively low frequencies in peripheral blood. Some motif variants were previously reported in synovial fluid and blood of reactive arthritis patients, suggesting common disease-initiation mechanisms. Blood from ankylosing spondylitis patients appeared to be characterized by a TCR beta motif composed of about 8 highly homologous amino acid variants.

Per the germline V gene, SGHAT is the CDR1 and FQNNGV is the CDR2. V and J lose 5 bases and 5 bases, and a span of 21 bases separates them. From cysteine to phenylalanine, the CDR3 is 16 amino acids long. Only the CDR3 region is kept as DNA, spanning 48 bases read in frame from base 1. Sequenced on an Illumina HiSeq 2500. Quantitative 5'-RACE with molecular barcodes was used to prepare TCR beta libraries. Turning to the authors' computational methods: To identify disease-linked TCR variants, a new computational method was used, one built on a probabilistic model of VDJ rearrangement. Using fastp at Q25 and MiXCR, TCRdb reprocessed the public reads and kept productive beta chains. CDR3 protein sequences are deduplicated, and each keeps its most common genes and DNA. TCRdb, not the authors, supplied the V and J calls. The sample yields 250,000 to 300,000 distinct CDR3 sequences; 18% were counted once. The ten largest clones add up to about a third of the sample.

Sample: blood, either unsorted or a sorted T cell fraction (not recorded which). The chain is assembled from TRBV11-2 and TRBJ2-5; too little of a D gene remains to name it. This clonotype was sampled from a male donor with ankylosing spondylitis or in good health (not recorded which). CDR3 protein: CASSPLDRGLGETQYF. DNA sequence: TGTGCCAGCAGCCCCCTGGACCGTGGATTGGGGGAGACCCAGTACTTC. Here the CDR3 is joined to the reference TRBV11-2 and TRBJ2-5 genes, and the full variable domain is: EAGVAQSPRYKIIEKRQSVAFWCNPISGHATLYWYQQILGQGPKLLIQFQNNGVVDDSQLPKDRFSAERLKGVDSTLKIQPAKLEDSAVYLCASSPLDRGLGETQYFGPGTRLLVL.